The 17 T cell receptor beta chains reported below all come from one sample, sequenced in a study of blood T cell repertoires in COVID-19. TCRdb's table, derived via immunoSEQ multiplex PCR, lists solely in-frame clones and lacks some. This sample has 200,000 to 250,000 clones, with 83% found just once. Sequencing was carried out using peripheral blood. The receptors come from a human donor in a cohort sampled during active COVID-19.

V usage is TRBV7-2 and J usage is TRBJ1-2, with a weak D call TRBD1 (5 bases). Germline-derived CDR1 and CDR2 are SGHTA and FQGNSA. The CDR3 totals 13 residues. V lost 5 bases, J lost 5 bases, and 12 bases lay in between. In DNA form, the CDR3 reads TGTGCCAGCAGCCCTGACAGCTCTTATGGCTACACCTTC. Residues: CASSPDSSYGYTF.

This chain links TRBV7-3 with TRBJ1-1, with D uncertain. Trimming shortened V by 2 bases and J by 0 bases, and 16 bases separated the two germline ends. Germline-derived CDR1 and CDR2 are SGHTA and FQGTGA. CDR3 size: 17 residues. The CDR3 coding sequence is TGTGCCAGCAGCTTAGAACCCGACAAACCGATGAACACTGAAGCTTTCTTT. Amino acid sequence: CASSLEPDKPMNTEAFF.

V and J are TRBV2 and TRBJ1-4; D ambiguous. Germline V lookup: CDR1 SNHLY, CDR2 FYNNEI. V was shortened by 3 bases and J by 6 bases, with 8 bases between the two germline ends. The CDR3 consists of 13 residues. The CDR3: CASSEQPDEKLFF. CDR3 coding DNA: TGTGCCAGCAGTGAGCAACCGGATGAAAAACTGTTTTTT.

The chain's CDR3 is CASRSGQVDNQPQHF. Here the CDR3 DNA reads TGTGCCAGTAGATCTGGACAGGTGGACAATCAGCCCCAGCATTTT. V usage is TRBV19 and J usage is TRBJ1-5, with TRBD1 matching over 7 bases. The CDR3 loop spans 15 amino acids. V lost 6 bases to trimming and J lost 3 bases; unmatched junction nucleotides: 8. The germline gives CDR1 LNHDA, CDR2 SQIVND (reference sequence).

At least ten counts were recorded for this clone. The rearrangement uses TRBV2 and TRBJ1-5, with 7 bases aligning to TRBD1. The CDR3 is 15 amino acids. Germline CDR1 reads SNHLY; CDR2 reads FYNNEI. J was trimmed by 4 bases and V by 0 bases; bases with no gene match: 3. Here the CDR3 DNA reads TGTGCCAGCAGTGAAGCGAACAGGGGTAATCAGCCCCAGCATTTT. Its protein product is CASSEANRGNQPQHF. Based on the CDR3 plus reference TRBV2 and TRBJ1-5, the full variable domain is EPEVTQTPSHQVTQMGQEVILRCVPISNHLYFYWYRQILGQKVEFLVSFYNNEISEKSEIFDDQFSVERPDGSNFTLKIRSTKLEDSAMYFCASSEANRGNQPQHFGDGTRLSIL.

V usage is TRBV5-1 and J usage is TRBJ1-3, with D hard to call. The V gene's germline CDR1 is SGHRS and CDR2 YFSETQ. The V and J ends lost 4 bases and 0 bases respectively, with 8 bases between them. The CDR3 spans 14 residues. This CDR3 reads CASSPDTSGNTIYF. The DNA of the CDR3 is TGCGCCAGCAGCCCCGACACCTCTGGAAACACCATATATTTT.

This clone occurred once. This chain uses TRBV14 with TRBJ2-7; 7 bases are a match to TRBD1. CDR3 length: 17 residues. The junction had 11 bases not matched to a gene; V was cut back by 2 bases and J by 1 base. Germline lookup yields CDR1 SGHDN and CDR2 FVKESK. CDR3 coding DNA: TGTGCCAGCAGCCAACTCCCGACAGGGCGGTTTTCCTACGAGCAGTACTTC. It specifies CASSQLPTGRFSYEQYF.

The chain employs TRBV5-5 and TRBJ2-7; TRBD1 matches at 9 bases. The CDR3 spans 15 residues. V gave up 2 bases and J gave up 5 bases; unmatched junction bases: 8. The V gene's germline CDR1 is SGHKS and CDR2 YYEKEE (reference sequence). The CDR3 sequence: CASSFPGQGLNEQYF. The CDR3 DNA reads TGTGCCAGCAGCTTCCCTGGACAGGGGCTAAACGAGCAGTACTTC.

The gene calls are TRBV3-1 (or the pseudogene TRBV3-2) and TRBJ2-5; TRBD2 aligns across 12 bases. This CDR3 comprises 15 residues. V shed 7 bases and J 5 bases; nucleotides not matched to a gene: 8. CDR1 is LGHDT and CDR2 is YNNKEL in the germline V gene (reference sequence). The CDR3: CASIASGGGQETQYF. In DNA form, the CDR3 reads TGTGCCAGCATCGCTAGCGGGGGGGGACAGGAGACCCAGTACTTC.

The DNA of the CDR3 is TGTGCCAGCAAAGGACAAGTTGAGACCCAGTACTTC. Translated: CASKGQVETQYF. V is TRBV7-8 and J is TRBJ2-5, with a tentative D call TRBD1 (5 bases). With 7 bases removed from V and 5 bases from J, the gap between germline ends came to 11 bases. Germline V gives CDR1 SGHVS, CDR2 FQNEAQ. CDR3 size: 12 residues.

This chain links TRBV4-1 with TRBJ2-2; D may be TRBD1 (5 bases). CDR3 length equals 15 residues. The germline gives CDR1 MGHRA, CDR2 YSYEKL. The V gene lost 2 bases and the J gene lost 2 bases, with 9 bases spanning the gap. CDR3: CASSQSQVNTGELFF. In DNA, the CDR3 is TGCGCCAGCAGCCAATCACAGGTTAACACCGGGGAGCTGTTTTTT.

V gene TRBV6-6 combines with J gene TRBJ2-7, with 11 bases matching TRBD1. With 6 bases clipped from V and 0 bases from J, the junction kept 4 bases outside the gene matches. Looked up from germline, CDR1 is MNHNY and CDR2 is SVGAGI (reference sequence). The CDR3 consists of 15 residues. This CDR3 reads CASSSGTGGSYEQYF. In nucleotides, the CDR3 is TGTGCCAGCAGCTCCGGGACAGGGGGCTCCTACGAGCAGTACTTC.

On this clone itself: Other DNA sequences within the sample encode an identical CDR3. The chain has TRBV5-1 and TRBJ2-7, with 13 bases lining up with TRBD2. CDR1 and CDR2 (germline): SGHRS, YFSETQ. With 4 bases clipped from V and 4 bases from J, the junction kept 2 bases outside the gene matches. CDR3 length: 14 residues. The CDR3 is CASSRTSGSYEQYF. CDR3 nucleotides: TGCGCCAGCAGCCGGACTAGCGGGAGTTACGAGCAGTACTTC.

This clone was seen a single time. The V and J genes are TRBV5-1 and TRBJ2-7; 13 bases are a match to TRBD2. The germline V gene encodes CDR1 SGHRS and CDR2 YFSETQ. With 0 bases clipped from V and 9 bases from J, the junction kept 3 bases outside the gene matches. The CDR3 contains 14 residues. CDR3 region: CASSLGLAGGRQYF. CDR3 DNA sequence: TGCGCCAGCAGCTTGGGACTAGCGGGAGGTAGGCAGTACTTC.

The J gene is TRBJ2-1, the V gene TRBV11-2; 7 positions match TRBD2. Germline assignment: CDR1 SGHAT and CDR2 FQNNGV. With 0 bases clipped from V and 0 bases from J, the junction kept 14 bases outside the gene matches. The CDR3 consists of 20 residues. Written as DNA, the CDR3 is TGTGCCAGCAGCTTAGAGGTGGCGGGAGTCCTGATGGGCTCCTACAATGAGCAGTTCTTC. Encoded protein: CASSLEVAGVLMGSYNEQFF.

This clone was picked up one time. The chain employs TRBV27 and TRBJ2-3, with D perhaps TRBD2 (5 bases). V was trimmed by 2 bases and J by 1 base, leaving 16 bases between them. This CDR3 has 17 amino acids. Germline lookup yields CDR1 MNHEY and CDR2 SMNVEV (reference sequence). CDR3 loop: CASSLRPGVRGTDTQYF. The CDR3 region has the DNA TGTGCCAGCAGTTTAAGGCCCGGGGTAAGAGGCACAGATACGCAGTATTTT.

This clone has only one observation. The rearrangement uses TRBV10-3 and TRBJ2-2, with 7 bases matching TRBD1. The CDR3 extends over 13 amino acids. Germline lookup yields CDR1 ENHRY and CDR2 SYGVKD. V was clipped by 4 bases and J by 8 bases; unmatched bases: 4. The CDR3 protein is CAISGQGQGELFF. In DNA, the CDR3 is TGTGCCATCAGTGGACAGGGTCAAGGGGAGCTGTTTTTT.